This T cell receptor (beta chain) was identified during a study of T cells in Graves' hyperthyroidism and ophthalmopathy. Regarding the study as a whole: The authors' 13 V-J model separated ophthalmopathy from stable hyperthyroidism. Blood samples included most of the expanded thyroid clonotypes exceeding 0.001.

This clonotype came up many times. Its antigen remains unknown. What was amplified from RNA transcripts were TCR beta CDR3 regions. The TCR CDR3 first-round RT-PCR relied on the HTBI primer set. Via MiXCR, TCRdb re-called the multiplex PCR reads, giving one row per CDR3 protein. The table has hundreds of thousands of distinct CDR3 sequences, approximately 19% seen once; the top ten hold 16%. The CDR3 has 14 amino acids. Trimming cost V 5 bases and J 5 bases; bases outside gene matches: 2. Germline assignment: CDR1 SNHLY and CDR2 FYNNEI. Diagnosis of hyperthyroidism was new in patients aged 18 to 65, and its duration was under 2 months. First hyperthyroidism diagnosis is when the blood sample was obtained, before any ophthalmopathy symptoms.

This TCR derives from a woman aged 45-65 years with Graves' hyperthyroidism that later progressed to Graves' ophthalmopathy. The chain carries TRBV2 and TRBJ2-5, with TRBD2 identical over 13 bases. Sequencing used blood. This CDR3 is CASSWTSGGETQYF. The CDR3 nucleotides are TGTGCCAGCAGTTGGACTAGCGGGGGTGAGACCCAGTACTTC.